This section outlines one TCR beta chain sequence together with its context. The antigen remains unidentified. The source of the sample is a study of identifying expanded T cells in peripheral blood. Study-level findings and limits: Over around two and four weeks, about 15 and 19 clones changed, versus approximately 1.2 between replicates. Clone count variance between approximately 2-week samples rose with total template count.

Healthy donors had no documented immune events, such as infections, while sampled. Sequencing was performed with immunoSEQ multiplex PCR; in TCRdb, only in-frame clones are kept and a portion is missing. The repertoire holds about 80,000 clones, with approximately 90% as singletons. The CDR3 covers 13 residues. The germline V and J ends were trimmed by 3 bases and 1 base, with 7 bases remaining between them. Per the germline V gene, CDR1 is GTSNPN and CDR2 is SVGIG (reference sequence). Material for sequencing was blood. The sequence was obtained from a person aged 18-69 years in good health. The chain combines TRBV30 with TRBJ1-5; D unclear. CDR3 DNA: TGTGCCTGGAGCGCGGCGAGCAATCAGCCCCAGCATTTT. This encodes CAWSAASNQPQHF.